One and the same sample provided the 15 T cell receptor beta chains below, sequenced in a study of T cell repertoires and HLA-DP antigens. These TCRs are of unknown antigen specificity. Using immunoSEQ multiplex PCR, the repertoire was profiled, and TCRdb retains in-frame clones only, with some absent. The data contain around 110,000 clones, over 90% of them singletons. The sequenced material came from CD4+ T cells from PBMCs. The source is a woman in her late teens or twenties in good health and CMV-seronegative.

J is TRBJ2-1 and V is TRBV5-4; D perhaps matches TRBD2 (6 bases). The CDR3 contains 16 residues. With 3 bases removed from V and 7 bases from J, the gap between germline ends came to 20 bases. The germline V gene encodes CDR1 SGHNT and CDR2 YYREEE (reference sequence). CDR3 coding DNA: TGTGCCAGCAGCTGGCCGGTGGGCCGGGGAGGAAATGAGCAGTTCTTC. Amino acid sequence: CASSWPVGRGGNEQFF. Combining the CDR3 with reference TRBV5-4 and TRBJ2-1 gives the whole variable domain ETGVTQSPTHLIKTRGQQVTLRCSSQSGHNTVSWYQQALGQGPQFIFQYYREEENGRGNFPPRFSGLQFPNYSSELNVNALELDDSALYLCASSWPVGRGGNEQFFGPGTRLTVL.

This chain connects TRBV21-1 to TRBJ2-3; TRBD2 is the table's D call and was not checked against the DNA. TRBV21-1 is flagged as a pseudogene. The CDR3 is 15 amino acids. CDR3 region: CASSPTPGYTDTQYF. The CDR3 DNA reads as TGTGCCAGCAGCCCCACGCCGGGTTACACAGATACGCAGTATTTT.

This clone was detected only a few times. The gene calls are TRBV5-4 and TRBJ2-1; 11 positions match TRBD2. The CDR3 totals 15 residues. From germline, CDR1 is SGHNT and CDR2 YYREEE (reference sequence). Losses at the gene ends were 4 bases for V and 13 bases for J; bases not matched to a gene: 13. CDR3 DNA: TGTGCCAGCAGCCCCGGGACTAGCGGCCGTAGTGAACAGTTCTTC. Encoded protein: CASSPGTSGRSEQFF.

The chain uses TRBV28 and TRBJ2-7, with D perhaps TRBD1 (6 bases). This CDR3 comprises 14 residues. Trimming took 2 bases from V and 3 from J, leaving 11 bases between them. Germline V lookup: CDR1 MDHEN, CDR2 SYDVKM. CDR3 sequence: CASSLETGFYEQYF. CDR3 DNA: TGTGCCAGCAGTTTAGAGACAGGCTTCTACGAGCAGTACTTC.

This rearrangement joins TRBV28 to TRBJ1-4, with D hard to call. CDR3 length equals 14 residues. Per the germline V gene, CDR1 is MDHEN and CDR2 is SYDVKM. Trimming cost V 6 bases and J 6 bases, with 14 bases left between them. The CDR3 bases are TGTGCCAGCAGCCAGAAGAGGTCGGATGAAAAACTGTTTTTT. It encodes CASSQKRSDEKLFF.

In this sample, this clone turned up once. The CDR3 DNA reads TGTGCCAGCTCACCACTAGGGGAAAAACTGTTTTTT. This codes for CASSPLGEKLFF. The chain employs TRBV18 and TRBJ1-4; D is unclear. Germline V gene data show CDR1 as KGHSH and CDR2 as LQKENI. This CDR3 has 12 amino acids. Trimming shortened V by 1 base and J by 8 bases, and 5 bases separated the two germline ends.

The chain carries TRBV11-2 and TRBJ1-4, with no clear D. The CDR3 covers 15 residues. The V gene's germline CDR1 is SGHAT and CDR2 FQNNGV. Trimming took off 2 bases at V and 7 bases at J, with 14 bases between the two ends. This chain's CDR3 is CASSLRWRSGEKLFF. DNA of the CDR3: TGTGCCAGCAGCTTACGTTGGAGGTCGGGTGAAAAACTGTTTTTT.

The rearrangement joins TRBV4-3 to TRBJ1-1; no reliable D call. V was clipped by 4 bases and J by 1 base, with 7 bases between them. The CDR3 sequence is 13 residues long. Germline V CDR1 and CDR2: LGHNA, YSLEER. The CDR3 DNA follows: TGCGCCAGCAGCCTCAATAGGAACACTGAAGCTTTCTTT. Its translation: CASSLNRNTEAFF.

The genes are TRBV4-1 and TRBJ2-7, with a tentative D call TRBD2 (6 bases). CDR1 MGHRA and CDR2 YSYEKL come from the germline V gene. The CDR3 is made up of 16 amino acids. The V end lost 4 bases, the J end lost 3 bases, and 19 bases lay between the germline ends. This CDR3 reads CASSRSGRASDYEQYF. CDR3 DNA sequence: TGCGCCAGCAGCCGATCTGGGCGGGCTAGCGACTACGAGCAGTACTTC.

The V and J genes are TRBV9 and TRBJ1-4; 9 bases are a match to TRBD1. Trimming cost V 0 bases and J 5 bases; bases outside gene matches: 5. CDR1 SGDLS and CDR2 YYNGEE come from the germline V gene. CDR3 size: 16 residues. CDR3 nucleotide sequence: TGTGCCAGCAGCGTAGCCTCGGGACAGGGAAATGAAAAACTGTTTTTT. Its protein product is CASSVASGQGNEKLFF.

CDR3 residues: CATTRAGGGNTEAFF. CDR3 DNA: TGTGCCACCACAAGGGCAGGGGGAGGGAACACTGAAGCTTTCTTT. This chain joins TRBV19 and TRBJ1-1, with 7 positions matching TRBD1. V trimming: 10 bases; J trimming: 1 base; junction bases outside the gene matches: 12. Germline CDR1 and CDR2: LNHDA and SQIVND (reference sequence). The length of the CDR3 is 15 residues.

This sequence joins TRBV9 and TRBJ2-3; 11 bases align to TRBD2. The germline gives CDR1 SGDLS, CDR2 YYNGEE. CDR3 length: 16 amino acids. The trim removed 4 bases at V and 3 bases at J, leaving 7 bases unmatched. The CDR3 here is CASSTETSGRTDTQYF. CDR3 DNA: TGTGCCAGCAGCACCGAAACTAGCGGGAGAACAGATACGCAGTATTTT.

The chain couples TRBV29-1 to TRBJ2-7; 14 nucleotides agree with TRBD2. J lost 4 bases, V lost 4 bases, and 6 bases had no gene match. The CDR3 loop spans 15 amino acids. In germline, CDR1 is SQVTM, CDR2 ANQGSEA. CDR3: CSVAGLAGGKYEQYV. In DNA, the CDR3 is TGCAGCGTTGCTGGACTAGCGGGGGGAAAGTACGAGCAGTACGTC.

DNA for the CDR3: TGTGCCAGCAGTTTGGGTGGGGGGAACACTGAAGCTTTCTTT. Protein: CASSLGGGNTEAFF. The chain links TRBV27 to TRBJ1-1; a possible D gene is TRBD1 (5 bases). Trimming left V 3 bases short and J 1 base short, with 9 bases between. Germline lookup yields CDR1 MNHEY and CDR2 SMNVEV (reference sequence). The CDR3 length is 14 residues.

J is TRBJ1-6 and V is TRBV7-9; D uncertain. The CDR3 has 14 amino acids. CDR1 SEHNR and CDR2 FQNEAQ come from the germline V gene (reference sequence). Trimming took off 2 bases at V and 5 bases at J, with 7 bases between the two ends. CDR3 protein: CASSLHLDNSPLHF. CDR3 in DNA: TGTGCCAGCAGCTTACACCTTGATAATTCACCCCTCCACTTT.